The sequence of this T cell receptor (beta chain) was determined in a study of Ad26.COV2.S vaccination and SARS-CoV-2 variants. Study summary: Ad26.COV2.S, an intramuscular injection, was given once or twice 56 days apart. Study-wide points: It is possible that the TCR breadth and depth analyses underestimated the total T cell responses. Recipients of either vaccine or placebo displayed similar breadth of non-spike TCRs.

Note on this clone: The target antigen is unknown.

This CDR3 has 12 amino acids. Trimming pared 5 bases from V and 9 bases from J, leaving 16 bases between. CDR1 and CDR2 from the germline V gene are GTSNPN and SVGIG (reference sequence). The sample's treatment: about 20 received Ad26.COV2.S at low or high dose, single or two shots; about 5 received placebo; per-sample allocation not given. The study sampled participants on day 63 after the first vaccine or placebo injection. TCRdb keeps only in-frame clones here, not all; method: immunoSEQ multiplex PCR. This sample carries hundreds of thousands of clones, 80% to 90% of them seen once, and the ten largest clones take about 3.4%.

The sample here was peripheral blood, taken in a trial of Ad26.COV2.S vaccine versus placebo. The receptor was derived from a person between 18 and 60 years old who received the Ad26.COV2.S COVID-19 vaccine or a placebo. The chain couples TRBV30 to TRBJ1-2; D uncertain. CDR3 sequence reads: CAWANPIISYTF. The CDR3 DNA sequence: TGTGCCTGGGCTAACCCAATAATAAGCTACACCTTC.